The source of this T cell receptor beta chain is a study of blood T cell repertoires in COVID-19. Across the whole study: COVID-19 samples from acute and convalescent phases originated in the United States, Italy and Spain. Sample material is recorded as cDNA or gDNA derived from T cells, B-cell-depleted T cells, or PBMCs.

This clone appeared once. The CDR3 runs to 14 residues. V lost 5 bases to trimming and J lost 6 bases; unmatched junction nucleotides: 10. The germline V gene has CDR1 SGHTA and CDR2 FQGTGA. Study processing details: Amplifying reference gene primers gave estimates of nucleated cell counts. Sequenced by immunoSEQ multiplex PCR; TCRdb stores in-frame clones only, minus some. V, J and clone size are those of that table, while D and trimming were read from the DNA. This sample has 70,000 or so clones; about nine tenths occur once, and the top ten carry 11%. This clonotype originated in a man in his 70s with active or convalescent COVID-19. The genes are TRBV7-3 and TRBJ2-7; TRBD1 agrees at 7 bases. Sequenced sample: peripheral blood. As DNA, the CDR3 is TGTGCCAGCAGCGCTACCCGGACAGGCGGCGAGCAGTACTTC. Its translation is CASSATRTGGEQYF.